The 14 T cell receptor beta chains reported below all come from one sample, sequenced in a study of T cell repertoires in cytomegalovirus infection. Via MiXCR, TCRdb re-called the reads, giving one row per CDR3 protein. The sample yields about 700,000 distinct CDR3 sequences, roughly 33% seen once. Which antigens these TCRs recognize remains unknown. The input for sequencing was cultured PBMCs, taken from culture after CMV antigen stimulation. The receptors here all came from a human donor in good health (CMV status not recorded). Some clones in this sample may be carry-over from other donors' samples.

This clonotype was recorded a few times. This chain uses TRBV3-1 with TRBJ2-7, with D uncertain. Between the trimmed V and J ends, which lost 0 bases and 7 bases, there was a span of 7 bases. Germline CDR1 LGHDT, CDR2 YNNKEL (reference sequence). CDR3 length equals 12 residues. CDR3: CASSQDRREQYF. The DNA for the CDR3 is TGTGCCAGCAGCCAAGATCGGCGGGAGCAGTACTTC.

The gene calls are TRBV7-9 and TRBJ2-3; D unclear. The germline V gene has CDR1 SEHNR and CDR2 FQNEAQ (reference sequence). The CDR3 runs 13 residues. V lost 5 bases to trimming and J lost 2 bases, with 8 bases between them. Here the CDR3 DNA reads TGTGCCAGCAGCAGTCTTGACACAGATACGCAGTATTTT. Its protein product is CASSSLDTDTQYF.

The chain combines TRBV5-6 with TRBJ2-1; D is perhaps TRBD2 (6 bases). Between the trimmed V and J ends, which lost 2 bases and 3 bases, there was a span of 12 bases. The CDR3 is 15 amino acids. Germline CDR1 and CDR2: SGHDT and YYEEEE. CDR3 DNA: TGTGCCAGCAGCTTCGGGACTCCCCTCTACAATGAGCAGTTCTTC. Translated: CASSFGTPLYNEQFF.

The rearrangement uses TRBV12-3 or TRBV12-4 and TRBJ1-5; perhaps TRBD1 as D (6 bases). The V gene lost 8 bases and the J gene lost 4 bases, with 15 bases spanning the gap. This CDR3 spans 14 amino acids. Here the CDR3 reads CASRARRGNQPQHF. CDR3 sequence (DNA): TGTGCCAGCCGCGCCCGGAGGGGGAATCAGCCCCAGCATTTT.

This clonotype was observed a few times. The CDR3 nucleotides read TGTGCCAGCAGCGGCCTCAGGGCGGCACAGACCCAGTACTTC. Its protein is CASSGLRAAQTQYF. The chain uses TRBV12-3 or TRBV12-4 and TRBJ2-5; weak D call: TRBD1 (5 bases). V was clipped by 6 bases and J by 6 bases, with 17 bases between them. The CDR3 runs to 14 residues.

The rearrangement links TRBV20-1 to TRBJ1-6, with 9 nucleotides matching TRBD1. Germline V lookup: CDR1 DFQATT, CDR2 SNEGSKA (reference sequence). The ends lost 3 bases at V and 9 bases at J; junction bases unmatched: 9. The CDR3 sequence is 15 residues long. The CDR3 bases are TGCAGTGCTAGCCCCCTGGGACAGGGAGGTTCACCCCTCCACTTT. Protein: CSASPLGQGGSPLHF.

The J gene is TRBJ2-1, the V gene TRBV4-1; 10 bases agree with TRBD1. Germline-derived CDR1 and CDR2 are MGHRA and YSYEKL. CDR3 length equals 16 residues. With V trimmed by 8 bases and J by 7 bases, 14 bases remained unmatched. CDR3 sequence: CASSIVPGQGRNEQFF. CDR3 in DNA: TGCGCCAGCTCCATCGTACCGGGACAGGGGAGGAATGAGCAGTTCTTC.

J is TRBJ1-2 and V is TRBV7-2; D gene ambiguous. The germline CDR1 and CDR2 sequences are SGHTA and FQGNSA. V was trimmed by 1 base and J by 4 bases, leaving 10 bases between them. This CDR3 contains 14 residues. DNA for the CDR3: TGTGCCAGCAGCTTAGGCGGCTGGAGCTATGGCTACACCTTC. It specifies CASSLGGWSYGYTF.

The V gene is TRBV6-1, the J gene TRBJ2-3; D unclear. The CDR3 contains 13 residues. CDR1 is MNHNS, CDR2 SASEGT, per germline. Trimming took off 5 bases at V and 3 bases at J, with 9 bases between the two ends. The CDR3, as DNA: TGTGCCAGCAGTTACGTGATGACAGATACGCAGTATTTT. This translates into CASSYVMTDTQYF.

The chain recombines TRBV12-3 or TRBV12-4 with TRBJ2-2, with a possible D match to TRBD2 (6 bases). CDR3 length equals 13 residues. V shed 7 bases and J shed 7 bases, with 13 bases lying between them. The CDR3: CASNKGRGGELFF. The CDR3 region has the DNA TGTGCCAGCAACAAGGGGCGGGGCGGGGAGCTGTTTTTT.

This clonotype showed up just a few times. The genes are TRBV10-3 and TRBJ2-7; 8 bases agree with TRBD2. V gave up 6 bases and J gave up 3 bases; unmatched junction bases: 4. CDR3 length: 13 amino acids. CDR1 is ENHRY, CDR2 SYGVKD, per germline. The CDR3 region is CAIRTSDFYEQYF. Here the CDR3 DNA reads TGTGCCATCAGGACTAGCGATTTCTACGAGCAGTACTTC.

This clonotype showed up just a few times. J is TRBJ1-1 and V is TRBV28; D is uncertain. The CDR3 loop spans 15 amino acids. V lost 6 bases and J lost 4, with 18 bases in between. The germline CDR1 and CDR2 sequences are MDHEN and SYDVKM. The CDR3 loop is CASSPFASLGTEAFF. In DNA form, the CDR3 reads TGTGCCAGCAGCCCATTTGCATCTTTGGGCACTGAAGCTTTCTTT.

This clonotype was picked up a small number of times. The rearrangement joins TRBV4-1 to TRBJ1-5; D remains ambiguous. There are 14 residues in the CDR3. The V and J ends lost 1 base and 4 bases respectively, with 8 bases between them. CDR1 is MGHRA and CDR2 is YSYEKL in the germline V gene. The DNA for the CDR3 is TGCGCCAGCAGCCAAGTCCGCAGTAATCAGCCCCAGCATTTT. Translating gives CASSQVRSNQPQHF.

The chain recombines TRBV20-1 with TRBJ2-3, with 9 bases identical to TRBD2. V gave up 3 bases and J gave up 2 bases; unmatched junction bases: 6. This CDR3 contains 15 residues. The germline gives CDR1 DFQATT, CDR2 SNEGSKA (reference sequence). The DNA of the CDR3 is TGCAGTGCTAGGTTAGCGGGGGATCTCACAGATACGCAGTATTTT. It codes for CSARLAGDLTDTQYF.